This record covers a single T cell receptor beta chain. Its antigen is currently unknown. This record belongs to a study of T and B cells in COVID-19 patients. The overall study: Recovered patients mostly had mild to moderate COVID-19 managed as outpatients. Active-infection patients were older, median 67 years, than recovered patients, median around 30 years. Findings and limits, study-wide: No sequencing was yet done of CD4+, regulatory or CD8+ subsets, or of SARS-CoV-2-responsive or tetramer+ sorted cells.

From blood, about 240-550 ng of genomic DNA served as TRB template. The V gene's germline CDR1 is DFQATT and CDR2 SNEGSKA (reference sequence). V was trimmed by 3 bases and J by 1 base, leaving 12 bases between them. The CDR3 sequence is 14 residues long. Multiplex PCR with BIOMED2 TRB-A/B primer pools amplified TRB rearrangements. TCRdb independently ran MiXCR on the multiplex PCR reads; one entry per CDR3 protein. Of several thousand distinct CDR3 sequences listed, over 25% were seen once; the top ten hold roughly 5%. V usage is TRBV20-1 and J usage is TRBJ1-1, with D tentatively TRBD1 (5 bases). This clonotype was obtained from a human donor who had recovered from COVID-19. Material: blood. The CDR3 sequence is CSASRGDRNTEAFF. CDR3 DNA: TGCAGTGCTAGTCGAGGGGATCGGAACACTGAAGCTTTCTTT.